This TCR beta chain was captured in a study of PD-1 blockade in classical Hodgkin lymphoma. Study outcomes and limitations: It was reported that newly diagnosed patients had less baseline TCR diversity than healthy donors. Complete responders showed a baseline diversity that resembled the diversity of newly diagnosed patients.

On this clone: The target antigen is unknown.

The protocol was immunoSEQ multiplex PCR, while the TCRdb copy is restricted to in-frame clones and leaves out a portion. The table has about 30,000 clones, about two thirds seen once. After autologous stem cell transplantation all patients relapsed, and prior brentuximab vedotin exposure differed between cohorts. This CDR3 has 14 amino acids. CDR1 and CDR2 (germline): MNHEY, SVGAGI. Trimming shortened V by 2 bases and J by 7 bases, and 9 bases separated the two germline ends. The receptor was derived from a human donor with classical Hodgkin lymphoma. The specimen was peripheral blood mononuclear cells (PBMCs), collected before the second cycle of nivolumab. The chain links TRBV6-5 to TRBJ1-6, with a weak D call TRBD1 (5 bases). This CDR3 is CASSYTGTNSPLHF. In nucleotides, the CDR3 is TGTGCCAGCAGTTACACAGGAACGAATTCACCCCTCCACTTT.